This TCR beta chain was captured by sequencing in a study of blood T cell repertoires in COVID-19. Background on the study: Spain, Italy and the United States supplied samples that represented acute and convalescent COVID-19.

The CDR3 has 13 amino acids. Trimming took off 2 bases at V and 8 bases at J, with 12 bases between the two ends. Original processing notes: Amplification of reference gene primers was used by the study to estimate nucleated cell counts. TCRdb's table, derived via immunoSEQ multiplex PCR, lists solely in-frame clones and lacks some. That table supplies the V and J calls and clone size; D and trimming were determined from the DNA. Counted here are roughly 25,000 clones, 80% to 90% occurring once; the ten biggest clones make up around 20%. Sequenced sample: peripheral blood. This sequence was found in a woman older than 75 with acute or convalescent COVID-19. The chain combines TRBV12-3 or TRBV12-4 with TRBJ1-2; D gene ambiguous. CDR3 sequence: CASSLRASGGYTF. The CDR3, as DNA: TGTGCCAGCAGTTTAAGGGCATCGGGGGGCTACACCTTC.